One and the same sample provided the 23 T cell receptor beta chains below, sequenced in a study of cytomegalovirus exposure and HLA in healthy donors. The study ran its PCR with 60 Vbeta and 13 Jbeta primers. Assay: immunoSEQ multiplex PCR; the TCRdb copy retains only in-frame clones and omits some. This sample yields 140,000 to 150,000 clones, of which about 80% are seen a single time; under 5% belongs to the top ten. The sequencing input was PBMCs. All receptors come from a man aged 35-49 years in good health and CMV-seronegative.

The gene calls are TRBV4-2 and TRBJ1-2; D ambiguous. CDR3 length equals 14 residues. Germline V gene lookup returns CDR1 LGHNA and CDR2 YNFKEQ. Trimming took 0 bases from V and 3 from J, leaving 8 bases between them. The CDR3 bases are TGTGCCAGCAGCCAAGATAACGGAGACTATGGCTACACCTTC. It is translated as CASSQDNGDYGYTF.

The chain uses TRBV4-2 and TRBJ2-5; TRBD2 aligns across 8 bases. In germline, CDR1 is LGHNA, CDR2 YNFKEQ. This CDR3 region has 15 residues. J was trimmed by 2 bases and V by 0 bases; bases with no gene match: 2. The CDR3 spells CASSQEGLAQETQYF. The DNA of the CDR3 is TGTGCCAGCAGCCAAGAAGGACTAGCTCAAGAGACCCAGTACTTC.

This chain joins TRBV7-3 and TRBJ2-6, with 9 bases aligning to TRBD1. The V gene's germline CDR1 is SGHTA and CDR2 FQGTGA. This CDR3 is built from 16 residues. Trimming at V came to 5 bases and at J to 2 bases, leaving 4 bases not matched to a gene. CDR3 region: CASSRQGGTGANVLTF. CDR3 sequence (DNA): TGTGCCAGCAGCCGACAGGGGGGGACTGGGGCCAACGTCCTGACTTTC.

The genes are TRBV6-6 and TRBJ1-2; 8 bases match TRBD1. This CDR3 comprises 13 residues. Germline CDR1 is MNHNY and CDR2 is SVGAGI (reference sequence). V was clipped by 4 bases and J by 7 bases; unmatched bases: 5. DNA for the CDR3: TGTGCCAGCAGTTCCCAGGGGGCGACTGGCTACACCTTC. Protein product: CASSSQGATGYTF.

The V call is TRBV18, the J call TRBJ1-5; TRBD1 is a possible D gene (5 bases). The CDR3 has 15 amino acids. The V and J ends lost 2 bases and 6 bases respectively, with 14 bases between them. CDR1 and CDR2 (germline): KGHSH, LQKENI. In nucleotides, the CDR3 is TGTGCCAGCTCACCAGGTGCAGGGTGGTTTCAGCCCCAGCATTTT. This codes for CASSPGAGWFQPQHF.

The chain links TRBV5-1 to TRBJ1-4; 10 positions agree with TRBD1. This CDR3 spans 14 amino acids. V gave up 3 bases and J gave up 7 bases; unmatched junction bases: 3. The germline V gene encodes CDR1 SGHRS and CDR2 YFSETQ. CDR3 sequence (DNA): TGCGCCAGCAGCTGGGACAGGGGACGTGAAAAACTGTTTTTT. Amino acids: CASSWDRGREKLFF.

The chain combines TRBV28 with TRBJ1-5; D ambiguous. The CDR3 consists of 14 residues. V lost 2 bases and J 4 bases, leaving 9 bases between the germline ends. From germline, CDR1 is MDHEN and CDR2 SYDVKM. The CDR3 region is CASSLRVRNQPQHF. Written as DNA, the CDR3 is TGTGCCAGCAGTTTACGAGTTCGGAATCAGCCCCAGCATTTT.

This chain joins TRBV19 and TRBJ2-3; D is perhaps TRBD1 (6 bases). Germline CDR1 reads LNHDA; CDR2 reads SQIVND (reference sequence). The CDR3 covers 14 residues. Deletions cut 3 bases from V and 5 bases from J, with 12 bases between. The CDR3 coding sequence is TGTGCCAGTAGTATTCTTCGCAGGGGAGATACGCAGTATTTT. It is translated as CASSILRRGDTQYF.

The V and J genes are TRBV5-4 and TRBJ2-6; 11 nucleotides align to TRBD1. CDR1 and CDR2 from the germline V gene are SGHNT and YYREEE (reference sequence). After removal of 0 bases from V and 3 bases from J, the junction contained 8 bases not matched to a gene. There are 19 residues in the CDR3. The CDR3 protein is CASSLADRGLQDGANVLTF. The CDR3 DNA follows: TGTGCCAGCAGCTTGGCGGACAGGGGGCTCCAAGATGGGGCCAACGTCCTGACTTTC. Using reference TRBV5-4 and TRBJ2-6 for the parts outside the CDR3, the full variable domain is ETGVTQSPTHLIKTRGQQVTLRCSSQSGHNTVSWYQQALGQGPQFIFQYYREEENGRGNFPPRFSGLQFPNYSSELNVNALELDDSALYLCASSLADRGLQDGANVLTFGAGSRLTVL.

V gene TRBV27 combines with J gene TRBJ1-2; 8 bases map to TRBD1. Trimming at V came to 8 bases and at J to 2 bases, leaving 4 bases not matched to a gene. Germline-derived CDR1 and CDR2 are MNHEY and SMNVEV (reference sequence). The CDR3 has 13 amino acids. CDR3 sequence reads: CASARQGNYGYTF. CDR3 coding DNA: TGTGCCAGCGCGAGACAGGGGAACTATGGCTACACCTTC.

V gene TRBV6-6 combines with J gene TRBJ2-3; D might be TRBD1 (6 bases). V lost 6 bases and J lost 0, with 10 bases in between. Germline CDR1 and CDR2: MNHNY and SVGAGI (reference sequence). CDR3 size: 14 residues. CDR3 bases: TGTGCCAGCAGGGGGGCAGCAAGCACAGATACGCAGTATTTT. It specifies CASRGAASTDTQYF.

The chain employs TRBV6-1 and TRBJ1-6; D remains unclear. V was clipped by 2 bases and J by 11 bases, with 10 bases between them. The CDR3 extends over 13 amino acids. The germline gives CDR1 MNHNS, CDR2 SASEGT. CDR3 loop: CASSELESAPLHF. CDR3 coding DNA: TGTGCCAGCAGTGAATTAGAATCCGCACCCCTCCACTTT.

The J gene is TRBJ2-7, the V gene TRBV10-2; maybe TRBD1 (5 bases). CDR3 length: 13 amino acids. The germline gives CDR1 WSHSY, CDR2 SAAADI. V lost 4 bases, J lost 5 bases, and 12 bases lay in between. The CDR3 loop reads CASSVAGPNEQYF. The DNA for the CDR3 is TGCGCCAGCAGTGTCGCAGGGCCTAACGAGCAGTACTTC.

This clone was observed a single time. V usage is TRBV19 and J usage is TRBJ1-2; 7 bases fit TRBD1. The CDR3 runs to 13 residues. The junction had 7 bases not matched to a gene; V was cut back by 8 bases and J by 4 bases. Germline CDR1 is LNHDA and CDR2 is SQIVND (reference sequence). The CDR3 loop is CASLDRAIYGYTF. The CDR3 DNA sequence: TGTGCCAGTCTTGACAGGGCAATCTATGGCTACACCTTC.

V usage is TRBV14 and J usage is TRBJ1-1; TRBD1 matches 9 bases. Germline lookup yields CDR1 SGHDN and CDR2 FVKESK. The CDR3 runs 15 residues. With 1 base clipped from V and 11 bases from J, the junction kept 11 bases outside the gene matches. Here the CDR3 DNA reads TGTGCCAGCAGCCAAGGGCGGGACAGGGCACGAGAGGCTTTCTTT. It encodes CASSQGRDRAREAFF.

The chain carries TRBV30 and TRBJ2-1; TRBD2 aligns across 10 bases. Germline loops: CDR1 GTSNPN, CDR2 SVGIG (reference sequence). The CDR3 extends over 15 amino acids. V trimming: 0 bases; J trimming: 10 bases; junction bases outside the gene matches: 9. The CDR3 bases are TGTGCCTGGAGTGTACTAGCGGGGCCGCGGGGGGAGCAGTTCTTC. Protein: CAWSVLAGPRGEQFF.

The rearrangement joins TRBV5-1 to TRBJ1-3; TRBD1 might be the D (6 bases). V was shortened by 0 bases and J by 2 bases, with 12 bases between the two germline ends. Germline assignment: CDR1 SGHRS and CDR2 YFSETQ. This CDR3 is built from 16 residues. CDR3 residues: CASSLAGGAAGNTIYF. CDR3 nucleotides: TGCGCCAGCAGCTTGGCCGGGGGGGCGGCTGGAAACACCATATATTTT.

The V and J genes are TRBV9 and TRBJ1-2; 8 bases are shared with TRBD1. The V gene end was trimmed by 4 bases and the J gene end by 4 bases; junction bases not matched to a gene: 18. CDR1 is SGDLS and CDR2 is YYNGEE in the germline V gene. The CDR3 sequence is 18 residues long. This chain's CDR3 is CASSPEGQGSSSIYGYTF. The CDR3 nucleotides are TGTGCCAGCAGCCCCGAAGGACAGGGATCCTCCTCCATCTATGGCTACACCTTC. Based on the CDR3 plus reference TRBV9 and TRBJ1-2, the full variable domain is DSGVTQTPKHLITATGQRVTLRCSPRSGDLSVYWYQQSLDQGLQFLIQYYNGEERAKGNILERFSAQQFPDLHSELNLSSLELGDSALYFCASSPEGQGSSSIYGYTFGSGTRLTVV.

J is TRBJ1-1 and V is TRBV6-1; 9 positions agree with TRBD1. Germline assignment: CDR1 MNHNS and CDR2 SASEGT. The V segment lost 7 bases and the J segment 4 bases; nucleotides outside the gene matches: 10. The CDR3 sequence is 15 residues long. The CDR3 DNA reads as TGTGCCAGCACTCAAACGGACAGGGGTAGCACTGAAGCTTTCTTT. The encoded protein is CASTQTDRGSTEAFF.

The chain is built from TRBV28 and TRBJ1-5, with a possible D match to TRBD1 (5 bases). Trimming stripped 7 bases from V and 2 bases from J, with 12 bases between. The germline V gene has CDR1 MDHEN and CDR2 SYDVKM. The CDR3 consists of 14 residues. The CDR3 sequence is CASNSGGGNQPQHF. The CDR3 region has the DNA TGTGCCAGCAACTCCGGGGGGGGCAATCAGCCCCAGCATTTT.

CDR3 sequence reads: CASSSLVVEQYF. The CDR3 nucleotides are TGTGCCAGCTCTAGTCTTGTCGTCGAGCAGTACTTC. The rearrangement links TRBV7-9 to TRBJ2-7; D not resolved. Germline CDR1 SEHNR, CDR2 FQNEAQ (reference sequence). Trimming took 8 bases from V and 6 from J, leaving 14 bases between them. This CDR3 spans 12 amino acids.

This clone appeared a single time. The V call is TRBV18, the J call TRBJ2-1, with D perhaps matching TRBD2 (6 bases). This CDR3 spans 13 amino acids. CDR1 is KGHSH and CDR2 is LQKENI in the germline V gene. Trimming shortened V by 2 bases and J by 9 bases, and 11 bases separated the two germline ends. The CDR3 sequence is CASSPLTEGEQFF. CDR3 DNA: TGTGCCAGCTCACCATTGACGGAGGGTGAGCAGTTCTTC.

The V call is TRBV7-9, the J call TRBJ1-5; a possible D gene is TRBD1 (5 bases). This CDR3 is built from 15 residues. CDR1 and CDR2 from the germline V gene are SEHNR and FQNEAQ (reference sequence). V dropped 5 bases and J dropped 4 bases, with 15 bases sitting between them. The CDR3 coding sequence is TGTGCCAGCAGCGGGAGGGACTTTCTAAATCAGCCCCAGCATTTT. Its translation: CASSGRDFLNQPQHF.